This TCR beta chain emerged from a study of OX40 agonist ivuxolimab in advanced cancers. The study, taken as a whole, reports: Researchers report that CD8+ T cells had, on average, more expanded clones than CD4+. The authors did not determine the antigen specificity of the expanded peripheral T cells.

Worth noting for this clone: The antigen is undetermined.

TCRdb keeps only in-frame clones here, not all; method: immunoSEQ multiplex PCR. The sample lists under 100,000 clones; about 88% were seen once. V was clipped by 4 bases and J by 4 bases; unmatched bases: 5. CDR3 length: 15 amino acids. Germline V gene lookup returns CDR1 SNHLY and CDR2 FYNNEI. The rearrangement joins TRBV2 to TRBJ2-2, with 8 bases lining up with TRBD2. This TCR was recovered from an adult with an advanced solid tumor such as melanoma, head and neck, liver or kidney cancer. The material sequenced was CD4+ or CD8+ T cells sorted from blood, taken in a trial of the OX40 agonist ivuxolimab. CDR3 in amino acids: CASSVERGPTGELFF. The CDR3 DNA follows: TGTGCCAGCAGTGTGGAGCGGGGGCCCACCGGGGAGCTGTTTTTT.